Presented here are 17 T cell receptor beta chains from one specimen sequenced in a study of blood T cell repertoires in COVID-19. Sequenced by immunoSEQ multiplex PCR; TCRdb stores in-frame clones only, minus some. The table lists some 130,000 clones, approximately 78% of them singletons. The source material was peripheral blood. The origin of the receptors is a man aged 60-69 years who had recovered from COVID-19.

The chain carries TRBV5-6 and TRBJ2-5; 7 bases map to TRBD2. This CDR3 spans 16 amino acids. Germline CDR1 reads SGHDT; CDR2 reads YYEEEE. J gave up 1 base and V 0 bases, and 6 bases lay outside the gene matches. CDR3 in DNA: TGTGCCAGCAGCTTGGGGATGGGAGGGACCCAAGAGACCCAGTACTTC. This codes for CASSLGMGGTQETQYF.

This sequence joins TRBV5-6 and TRBJ2-7, with a tentative D call TRBD2 (6 bases). Per germline, CDR1 SGHDT and CDR2 YYEEEE. The CDR3 is 12 amino acids. The ends were cut back, 0 bases at V and 9 bases at J, with 10 bases in the middle. As DNA, the CDR3 is TGTGCCAGCAGCTTGGGCGGGACGTGGCAGTACTTC. Translating it yields CASSLGGTWQYF.

V usage is TRBV11-2 and J usage is TRBJ2-3; maybe TRBD1 (6 bases). Germline-derived CDR1 and CDR2 are SGHAT and FQNNGV. The germline V and J ends were trimmed by 4 bases and 3 bases, with 14 bases remaining between them. This CDR3 has 15 amino acids. The CDR3 region is CASSSQGLQTDTQYF. In DNA form, the CDR3 reads TGTGCCAGCAGCTCGCAGGGGCTCCAGACAGATACGCAGTATTTT.

This clone was picked up one time. The rearrangement joins TRBV29-1 to TRBJ2-5, with 8 positions matching TRBD1. From germline, CDR1 is SQVTM and CDR2 ANQGSEA. CDR3 length: 15 residues. The J segment lost 1 base and the V segment lost 3 bases, leaving 7 bases of the junction unmatched. CDR3 nucleotide sequence: TGCAGCGTTGACCGGACAGGGACCAGCCAAGAGACCCAGTACTTC. This sequence encodes CSVDRTGTSQETQYF.

The chain uses TRBV12-3 or TRBV12-4 and TRBJ1-2; D is uncertain. The V gene lost 3 bases and the J gene lost 0 bases, with 5 bases spanning the gap. This CDR3 is 13 amino acids long. CDR3: CASSFLPNYGYTF. The CDR3 DNA is TGTGCCAGCAGTTTTCTCCCTAACTATGGCTACACCTTC.

The V call is TRBV10-1, the J call TRBJ1-4; 8 bases map to TRBD1. There are 14 residues in the CDR3. The V segment lost 5 bases and the J segment 5 bases; nucleotides outside the gene matches: 4. The germline CDR1 and CDR2 sequences are WNHNN and SYGVQD (reference sequence). The CDR3 DNA reads as TGCGCCAGCAGTCCAGACAGGGGCAATGAAAAACTGTTTTTT. Encoded protein: CASSPDRGNEKLFF.

This clone came up once. This rearrangement joins TRBV3-1 (or the pseudogene TRBV3-2) to TRBJ2-1, with D tentatively TRBD2 (5 bases). The V gene lost 3 bases and the J gene lost 1 base, with 10 bases spanning the gap. Per the germline V gene, CDR1 is LGHDT and CDR2 is YNNKEL (reference sequence). The CDR3 consists of 15 residues. The CDR3 nucleotides are TGTGCCAGCAGCCACCAAGCGGCATCCTACAATGAGCAGTTCTTC. This sequence encodes CASSHQAASYNEQFF.

The chain is built from TRBV4-1 and TRBJ1-1; D call uncertain. The V gene's germline CDR1 is MGHRA and CDR2 YSYEKL. The CDR3 sequence is 17 residues long. Trimming left V 3 bases short and J 0 bases short, with 17 bases between. The CDR3 DNA is TGCGCCAGCAGCCATCGTTTTTCGGGAGGTTTGAACACTGAAGCTTTCTTT. As protein: CASSHRFSGGLNTEAFF.

The rearrangement links TRBV6-5 to TRBJ1-4; 10 nucleotides align to TRBD1. The CDR3 totals 13 residues. In germline, CDR1 is MNHEY, CDR2 SVGAGI. V shed 6 bases and J 8 bases; nucleotides not matched to a gene: 3. This CDR3 is CASRDRGEEKLFF. In DNA, the CDR3 is TGTGCCAGCAGGGACAGGGGGGAGGAAAAACTGTTTTTT.

For this clone: At one end, the junction sequence differs from germline, possibly due to a read error. The rearrangement links TRBV15 to TRBJ1-5, with a tentative D call TRBD1 (6 bases). The germline CDR1 and CDR2 sequences are LNHNV and YYDKDF (reference sequence). The CDR3 contains 17 residues. DNA of the CDR3: TGTGCCACCAGTAGAGCTTTGGACAGCTTGGACAATCAGCCCCAGCATTTT. Translation gives CATSRALDSLDNQPQHF.

J is TRBJ2-5 and V is TRBV7-9; tentative D call: TRBD2 (5 bases). CDR1 is SEHNR and CDR2 is FQNEAQ in the germline V gene (reference sequence). Trimming removed 5 bases from V and 4 bases from J, with 23 bases in between. This CDR3 contains 17 residues. Here the CDR3 DNA reads TGTGCCAGCAGCCCCCTGTCTGGAGCGGTAAAAGGAGAGACCCAGTACTTC. It is translated as CASSPLSGAVKGETQYF.

The CDR3 nucleotides are TGTGCCAGCCTAGGACAGGTCGATAATTCACCCCTCCACTTT. Translation: CASLGQVDNSPLHF. The V call is TRBV6-5, the J call TRBJ1-6; 7 positions agree with TRBD1. The ends lost 8 bases at V and 5 bases at J; junction bases unmatched: 6. The germline gives CDR1 MNHEY, CDR2 SVGAGI. This CDR3 region has 14 residues.

The chain carries TRBV7-6 and TRBJ2-1; tentative D call: TRBD2 (5 bases). This CDR3 comprises 15 residues. Looked up from germline, CDR1 is SGHVS and CDR2 is FNYEAQ. Trimming took 5 bases from V and 4 from J, leaving 15 bases between them. The CDR3 protein is CASSRGAGRYNEQFF. CDR3 in DNA: TGTGCCAGCAGCCGGGGTGCGGGTCGATACAATGAGCAGTTCTTC.

The rearrangement joins TRBV19 to TRBJ1-1; a possible D gene is TRBD1 (5 bases). The germline V gene has CDR1 LNHDA and CDR2 SQIVND (reference sequence). The CDR3 is made up of 14 amino acids. V was cut by 4 bases and J by 5 bases, with 14 bases left in between. The CDR3 here is CASSRGRVTTEAFF. CDR3 bases: TGTGCCAGTAGTAGAGGCAGGGTGACGACTGAAGCTTTCTTT.

In this sample, this clone turned up many times. V usage is TRBV2 and J usage is TRBJ1-1, with 11 bases fitting TRBD1. CDR3 length: 12 residues. Per germline, CDR1 SNHLY and CDR2 FYNNEI. Trimming cost V 6 bases and J 11 bases; bases outside gene matches: 5. CDR3 residues: CASREDRGLAFF. In DNA form, the CDR3 reads TGTGCCAGCAGGGAGGACAGGGGGCTCGCTTTCTTT.

This chain joins TRBV5-6 and TRBJ2-5; 9 positions agree with TRBD1. Losses at the gene ends were 4 bases for V and 3 bases for J; bases not matched to a gene: 13. Germline CDR1 and CDR2: SGHDT and YYEEEE. This CDR3 is built from 17 residues. The CDR3 loop reads CASSNPGQGRGKETQYF. In DNA, the CDR3 is TGTGCCAGCAGCAACCCCGGACAGGGGAGGGGCAAAGAGACCCAGTACTTC. The full variable domain, in which reference TRBV5-6 and TRBJ2-5 provide the parts outside the CDR3, is DAGVTQSPTHLIKTRGQQVTLRCSPKSGHDTVSWYQQALGQGPQFIFQYYEEEERQRGNFPDRFSGHQFPNYSSELNVNALLLGDSALYLCASSNPGQGRGKETQYFGPGTRLLVL.

The CDR3 bases are TGTGCCAGCAGCGCGACCCAGGAGGGTCATGGCTACACCTTC. This codes for CASSATQEGHGYTF. V gene TRBV9 combines with J gene TRBJ1-2; the D is unclear. CDR3 length: 14 amino acids. CDR1 SGDLS and CDR2 YYNGEE come from the germline V gene. V dropped 3 bases and J dropped 6 bases, with 15 bases sitting between them.